The sequence of this TCR beta chain was determined in a study of T cell repertoires in cytomegalovirus infection. Study in general: Well-studied HLA-B-restricted CMV epitopes were used in the study alongside recently identified HLA-C-restricted ones.

TCRdb reprocessed the reads via MiXCR and lists one record per CDR3 protein. The sample lists about 830,000 distinct CDR3 sequences, about 30% seen once, with approximately 13% in the top ten. The CDR3 runs 18 residues. Per the germline V gene, CDR1 is MNHEY and CDR2 is SVGEGT. V gave up 2 bases and J gave up 0 bases, with 19 bases separating them. For this clonotype: Its antigen is not known.

Sequenced material: cultured CD8+ T cells from PBMCs, taken from culture after CMV antigen stimulation. The receptor was derived from a human donor in good health (CMV status not recorded). Some clones in this sample may be carry-over from other donors' samples. V is TRBV6-2 or TRBV6-3 and J is TRBJ1-2; D is perhaps TRBD1 (6 bases). CDR3 residues: CASSYVLGQLRPNYGYTF. In DNA form, the CDR3 reads TGTGCCAGCAGTTACGTCCTCGGACAGCTTCGTCCTAACTATGGCTACACCTTC.